Below are 12 T cell receptor beta chains sequenced from a single sample in a study of T cell responses to AZD1222 COVID-19 vaccine (TCRdb year 2021). The time point label for this specimen denotes: about 28 days (+/-7) after the second vaccine dose. The library was prepared using the immunoSEQ multiplex PCR assay. The immuneACCESS repertoire file appears here via TCRdb, limited to in-frame rearrangements. These files lack a portion of the clones; in checked studies, under half of the deficit traces to unresolved V genes, and the cause of the others is not known. This sample comprises 90,000 or so clones, roughly 89% of them detected only once. The ten largest make up 5.3% of the sample. The material was peripheral blood, obtained 28 days after the second AZD1222 dose. All receptors derive from an adult who received the AZD1222 COVID-19 vaccine.

The J gene is TRBJ2-2, the V gene TRBV2; 8 positions match TRBD1. V was pared by 8 bases and J by 7 bases, with 3 bases of the junction left unmatched. The CDR3 loop spans 12 amino acids. Germline CDR1 and CDR2: SNHLY and FYNNEI. CDR3 region: CASRTGFGELFF. The CDR3 DNA reads as TGTGCCAGCCGGACAGGGTTCGGGGAGCTGTTTTTT.

The V gene is TRBV3-1 (or the pseudogene TRBV3-2), the J gene TRBJ1-2; D gene uncertain. The germline gives CDR1 LGHDT, CDR2 YNNKEL (reference sequence). CDR3 length: 15 amino acids. V lost 6 bases and J lost 2, with 16 bases in between. Written as DNA, the CDR3 is TGTGCCAGCAGGCAGGCAGGTATCGCCAACTATGGCTACACCTTC. Translated, it gives CASRQAGIANYGYTF.

The rearrangement joins TRBV6-6 to TRBJ1-1, with a possible D match to TRBD1 (5 bases). CDR3 length equals 16 residues. V gave up 2 bases and J gave up 5 bases, with 18 bases separating them. Looked up from germline, CDR1 is MNHNY and CDR2 is SVGAGI (reference sequence). CDR3 in DNA: TGTGCCAGCAGTTACACTCCCGGCAGGGCCTGGACTGAAGCTTTCTTT. Amino acids: CASSYTPGRAWTEAFF.

The V call is TRBV29-1, the J call TRBJ1-2, with 7 bases identical to TRBD1. The trim removed 1 base at V and 4 bases at J, leaving 9 bases unmatched. CDR3 length: 15 amino acids. The germline V gene has CDR1 SQVTM and CDR2 ANQGSEA. CDR3 residues: CSVEGTGSEPYGYTF. The CDR3 nucleotides are TGCAGCGTTGAAGGGACAGGTTCGGAGCCCTATGGCTACACCTTC.

Comment on this clone: At one boundary the junction diverges from the germline segment, which might be a read error. The chain has TRBV7-7 and TRBJ2-1, with 7 nucleotides matching TRBD2. This CDR3 spans 17 amino acids. Germline CDR1 and CDR2: SSHAT and FNYEAQ (reference sequence). The CDR3 sequence is CASSLGEGWKRFNEQFF. DNA of the CDR3: TGTGCTAGCAGCTTAGGGGAGGGGTGGAAACGATTCAATGAGCAGTTCTTC.

The chain uses TRBV10-3 and TRBJ1-3; possible D gene TRBD1, 5 bases. The CDR3 runs to 14 residues. Germline V CDR1 and CDR2: ENHRY, SYGVKD. V gave up 10 bases and J gave up 0 bases, with 13 bases separating them. The CDR3 loop is CATQWTPSGNTIYF. The CDR3 DNA follows: TGTGCCACCCAATGGACACCCTCTGGAAACACCATATATTTT.

The J gene is TRBJ2-2, the V gene TRBV3-1 (or the pseudogene TRBV3-2), with D perhaps assigned TRBD1 or TRBD2 (5 bases each). Germline values: CDR1 LGHDT, CDR2 YNNKEL (reference sequence). Deletions cut 4 bases from V and 5 bases from J, with 11 bases between. This CDR3 contains 14 residues. The CDR3 sequence is CASSLLEGTGELFF. CDR3 nucleotide sequence: TGTGCCAGCAGCCTATTAGAGGGGACCGGGGAGCTGTTTTTT.

The chain carries TRBV6-5 and TRBJ1-2; 9 bases line up with TRBD1. V lost 5 bases, J lost 8 bases, and 12 bases stayed unmatched. CDR1 and CDR2 from the germline V gene are MNHEY and SVGAGI. The CDR3 is made up of 15 amino acids. CDR3 DNA: TGTGCCAGCAGTAGTACCCCGGGACAGGGTCGGGGCTACACCTTC. Protein sequence: CASSSTPGQGRGYTF.

This clone was seen once. The chain links TRBV5-5 to TRBJ1-6; D not certain. There are 16 residues in the CDR3. V was pared by 5 bases and J by 2 bases, with 14 bases between. CDR1 and CDR2 (germline): SGHKS, YYEKEE (reference sequence). The CDR3 loop is CASSRDPFPYNSPLHF. The CDR3 DNA follows: TGTGCCAGCAGTCGAGACCCCTTTCCCTATAATTCACCCCTCCACTTT.

CDR3 sequence: CASSVGNRGNTEAFF. The DNA of the CDR3 is TGTGCCAGCAGCGTAGGGAACAGGGGGAACACTGAAGCTTTCTTT. The chain employs TRBV9 and TRBJ1-1; 7 bases are a match to TRBD1. J gave up 1 base and V 0 bases, and 3 bases lay outside the gene matches. Germline loops: CDR1 SGDLS, CDR2 YYNGEE. This CDR3 contains 15 residues.

This chain joins TRBV27 and TRBJ1-5; D might be TRBD1 (5 bases). This CDR3 contains 16 residues. Germline V lookup: CDR1 MNHEY, CDR2 SMNVEV (reference sequence). V was pared by 4 bases and J by 1 base, with 14 bases between. The CDR3 region is CASSWTRAGSNQPQHF. CDR3 bases: TGTGCCAGCAGTTGGACCAGGGCCGGGAGCAATCAGCCCCAGCATTTT.

The CDR3 sequence: CASSECTYSDHSLYEQYV. For the CDR3, the DNA is TGTGCCAGCAGTGAATGTACCTATTCTGACCACAGCCTCTACGAGCAGTACGTC. The V call is TRBV25-1, the J call TRBJ2-7; the D is unclear. Deletions cut 1 base from V and 3 bases from J, with 22 bases between. CDR3 length: 18 amino acids. Germline V CDR1 and CDR2: MGHDK, SYGVNS.